This entry features one T cell receptor (beta chain) sequence. An end of the junction does not agree with germline; a read error may underlie this. The same CDR3 also results from other DNA sequences found in this sample. Genomic DNA of every subset was divided equally among multiple immunoSEQ plates. Here immunoSEQ multiplex PCR was the method, and the copy in TCRdb shows in-frame clones only, minus some. The table has millions of clones, approximately 92% seen once. Germline CDR1 SEHNR, CDR2 FQNEAQ (reference sequence). The CDR3 extends over 15 amino acids. This sample is part of a study of shared clonotypes between healthy human individuals. Donors included only healthy HIV-negative adults lacking recent acute infections or vaccinations.

The sequence was obtained from a young man in good health. Sequencing was performed on naive CD4+ T cells sorted from blood. Subset of the sample: CD45RA+ positively selected. The chain couples TRBV7-9 to TRBJ2-7; weak D call: TRBD1 (6 bases). The CDR3: CASSLSQIQGSEQYF. CDR3 coding DNA: TGTGCTAGCAGCTTAAGCCAGATACAGGGAAGCGAGCAGTACTTC.